Below, 10 T cell receptor beta chains from the same sample are listed, as sequenced in a study of blood T cell repertoires in COVID-19. Using immunoSEQ multiplex PCR, the repertoire was profiled, and TCRdb retains in-frame clones only, with some absent. Among approximately 70,000 clones, 75% to 95% were seen once, and the ten largest hold around 7.8%. Material: peripheral blood. These receptors originate from a man aged 35 to 55 with COVID-19, enrolled during active disease.

The chain couples TRBV29-1 to TRBJ1-1; D remains unclear. Germline CDR1 and CDR2: SQVTM and ANQGSEA. The CDR3 totals 12 residues. Trimming took 7 bases from V and 1 from J, leaving 10 bases between them. In nucleotides, the CDR3 is TGCAGCGCCGAAGGCGGGAACACTGAAGCTTTCTTT. Translation gives CSAEGGNTEAFF.

The CDR3 reads CASSPNLGGQQYF. In DNA form, the CDR3 reads TGTGCCAGCAGCCCCAACCTCGGGGGACAGCAGTACTTC. The chain carries TRBV7-9 and TRBJ2-7; D might be TRBD2 (6 bases). The ends were cut back, 5 bases at V and 8 bases at J, with 16 bases in the middle. The CDR3 spans 13 residues. Per germline, CDR1 SEHNR and CDR2 FQNEAQ (reference sequence).

The gene calls are TRBV5-6 and TRBJ1-2; D possibly corresponds to TRBD1 (6 bases). The CDR3 spans 13 residues. CDR1 and CDR2 from the germline V gene are SGHDT and YYEEEE. V lost 4 bases and J lost 3, with 10 bases in between. CDR3 sequence (DNA): TGTGCCAGCAGCCCCCCAGGGGACTATGGCTACACCTTC. It codes for CASSPPGDYGYTF.

This rearrangement joins TRBV5-1 to TRBJ2-3; D remains ambiguous. CDR3 length: 14 amino acids. V lost 2 bases and J 0 bases, leaving 7 bases between the germline ends. The germline V gene has CDR1 SGHRS and CDR2 YFSETQ. In nucleotides, the CDR3 is TGCGCCAGCAGCTTAGATACTAGCACAGATACGCAGTATTTT. Translating gives CASSLDTSTDTQYF.

This clone was seen a handful of times. The CDR3 bases are TGCGCCAGCAGCCAAGTTCCCCGGGGGACTGAAGCTTTCTTT. This gives the protein CASSQVPRGTEAFF. The chain links TRBV4-1 to TRBJ1-1; a weak D match, TRBD1 (5 bases). The CDR3 consists of 14 residues. Between the trimmed V and J ends, which lost 1 base and 5 bases, there was a span of 11 bases. The germline CDR1 and CDR2 sequences are MGHRA and YSYEKL.

The chain links TRBV30 to TRBJ2-3; 8 bases fit TRBD2. CDR3 length: 17 residues. Per the germline V gene, CDR1 is GTSNPN and CDR2 is SVGIG (reference sequence). J was trimmed by 1 base and V by 0 bases; bases with no gene match: 9. In DNA form, the CDR3 reads TGTGCCTGGAGTGTACGGGGGACTAGAACTCGCACAGATACGCAGTATTTT. Encoded protein: CAWSVRGTRTRTDTQYF.

The chain has TRBV5-1 and TRBJ1-6, with a tentative D call TRBD1 (5 bases). Trimming took off 2 bases at V and 9 bases at J, with 15 bases between the two ends. CDR1 SGHRS and CDR2 YFSETQ come from the germline V gene. There are 15 residues in the CDR3. The CDR3 sequence: CASSLDPSQGSPLHF. CDR3 sequence (DNA): TGCGCCAGCAGCTTAGACCCGAGCCAGGGTTCACCCCTCCACTTT.

The chain links TRBV25-1 to TRBJ1-2; perhaps TRBD1 as D (5 bases). The CDR3 consists of 13 residues. V lost 3 bases to trimming and J lost 5 bases, with 10 bases between them. Germline V gene lookup returns CDR1 MGHDK and CDR2 SYGVNS. The CDR3 DNA reads as TGTGCCAGCAGTGATGTGGGGCTTTATGGCTACACCTTC. Its translation: CASSDVGLYGYTF.

The chain couples TRBV7-9 to TRBJ2-2, with TRBD1 matching over 7 bases. Germline V gives CDR1 SEHNR, CDR2 FQNEAQ (reference sequence). This CDR3 is built from 15 residues. J gave up 3 bases and V 5 bases, and 6 bases lay outside the gene matches. As DNA, the CDR3 is TGTGCCAGCAGCCCTAGGGGGCTAGACACCGGGGAGCTGTTTTTT. Amino acid sequence: CASSPRGLDTGELFF.

With respect to this clone: Likely a read error: the CDR3 ends without its conserved phenylalanine or tryptophan. The DNA is omitted, as the CDR3 cannot be located on it reliably, and the CDR3 follows TCRdb's listing. V and J are TRBV7-9 and TRBJ1-1; the D segment call TRBD1 is taken from the table without a DNA check. Germline V gene lookup returns CDR1 SEHNR and CDR2 FQNEAQ (reference sequence). Counting both end residues, the CDR3 totals 14 amino acids. CDR3: CASSRNENTGAVGV.